This T cell receptor (beta chain) was documented in a study of blood T cells in healthy people across ages. Study outcomes and limitations: Not knowing donor CMV status may have confounded expanded clonotype changes.

For the second PCR, which ran for about 6 to 12 cycles, a sample-barcoded 5' primer and a J-beta primer mix were used. The study obtained at least 3 million CDR3-containing paired-end reads from every sample. TCRdb reprocessed the 5' RACE reads with MiXCR, giving one entry per CDR3 protein. Of some 1,800,000 distinct CDR3 sequences in the sample, about 39% were seen once. Remarks on this clonotype: Its matching antigen is unknown.

In germline, CDR1 is KGHDR, CDR2 SFDVKD. This CDR3 has 16 amino acids. With V trimmed by 3 bases and J by 7 bases, 8 bases remained unmatched. The chain has TRBV24-1 and TRBJ2-1, with 10 positions matching TRBD2. Input material: blood. This clonotype originated in a human donor in good health. Here the CDR3 reads CATSDPSSGGQNEQFF. For the CDR3, the DNA is TGTGCCACCAGTGATCCATCTAGCGGGGGCCAAAATGAGCAGTTCTTC.